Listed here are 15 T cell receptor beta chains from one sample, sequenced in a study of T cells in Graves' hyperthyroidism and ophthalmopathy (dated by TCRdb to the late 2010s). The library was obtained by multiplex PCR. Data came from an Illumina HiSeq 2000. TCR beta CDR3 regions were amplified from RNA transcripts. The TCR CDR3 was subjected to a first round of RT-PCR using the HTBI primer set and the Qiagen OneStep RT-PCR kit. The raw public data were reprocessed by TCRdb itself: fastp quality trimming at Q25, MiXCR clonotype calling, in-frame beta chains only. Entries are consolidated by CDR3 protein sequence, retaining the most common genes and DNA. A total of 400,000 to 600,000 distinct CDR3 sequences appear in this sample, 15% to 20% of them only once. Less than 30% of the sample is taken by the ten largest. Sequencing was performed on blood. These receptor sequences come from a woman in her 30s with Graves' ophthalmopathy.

The CDR3 coding sequence is TGCGCCAGCAGCCCTCAGAGCGGGGATAACACCGGGGAGCTGTTTTTT. It is translated as CASSPQSGDNTGELFF. V usage is TRBV4-1 and J usage is TRBJ2-2; 7 bases agree with TRBD2. This CDR3 is built from 16 residues. The V gene end was trimmed by 4 bases and the J gene end by 2 bases; junction bases not matched to a gene: 7. Germline lookup yields CDR1 MGHRA and CDR2 YSYEKL.

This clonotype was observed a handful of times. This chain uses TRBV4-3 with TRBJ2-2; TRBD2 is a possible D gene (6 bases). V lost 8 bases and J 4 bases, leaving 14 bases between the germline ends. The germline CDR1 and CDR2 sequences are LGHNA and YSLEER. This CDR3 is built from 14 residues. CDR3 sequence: CASGNSGLTGELFF. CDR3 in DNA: TGCGCCAGCGGAAATAGCGGTCTCACCGGGGAGCTGTTTTTT.

The CDR3 coding sequence is TGTGCCAGTAGCCCCTTGGACGGCTACAATCAGCCCCAGCATTTT. This codes for CASSPLDGYNQPQHF. This sequence joins TRBV19 and TRBJ1-5; no firm D call. CDR1 LNHDA and CDR2 SQIVND come from the germline V gene (reference sequence). V lost 6 bases, J lost 3 bases, and 15 bases lay in between. This CDR3 region has 15 residues.

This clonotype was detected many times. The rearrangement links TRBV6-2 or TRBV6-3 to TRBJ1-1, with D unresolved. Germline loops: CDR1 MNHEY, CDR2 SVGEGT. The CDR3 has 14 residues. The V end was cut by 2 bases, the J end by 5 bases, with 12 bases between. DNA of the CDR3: TGTGCCAGCAGTTACCCTACGGGGAGGACTGAAGCTTTCTTT. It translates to CASSYPTGRTEAFF.

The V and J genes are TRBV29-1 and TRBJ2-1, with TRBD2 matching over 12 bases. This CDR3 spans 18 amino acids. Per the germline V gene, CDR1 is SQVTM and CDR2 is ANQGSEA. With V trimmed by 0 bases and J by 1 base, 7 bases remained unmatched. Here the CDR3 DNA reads TGCAGCGTTGAAGAAGTGACTAGCGGGAGAGGTTCCTACAATGAGCAGTTCTTC. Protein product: CSVEEVTSGRGSYNEQFF.

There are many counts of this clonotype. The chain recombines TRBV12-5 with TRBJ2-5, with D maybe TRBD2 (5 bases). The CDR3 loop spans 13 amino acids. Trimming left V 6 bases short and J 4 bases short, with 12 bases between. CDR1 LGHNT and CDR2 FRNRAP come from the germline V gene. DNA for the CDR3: TGTGCTAGTGGAATCGGGGTGAGAGAGACCCAGTACTTC. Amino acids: CASGIGVRETQYF.

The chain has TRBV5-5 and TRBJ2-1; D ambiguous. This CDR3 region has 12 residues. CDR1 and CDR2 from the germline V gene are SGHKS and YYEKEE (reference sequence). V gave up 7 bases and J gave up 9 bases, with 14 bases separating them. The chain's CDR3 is CASGPPGAEQFF. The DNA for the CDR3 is TGTGCCAGCGGTCCCCCGGGCGCTGAGCAGTTCTTC.

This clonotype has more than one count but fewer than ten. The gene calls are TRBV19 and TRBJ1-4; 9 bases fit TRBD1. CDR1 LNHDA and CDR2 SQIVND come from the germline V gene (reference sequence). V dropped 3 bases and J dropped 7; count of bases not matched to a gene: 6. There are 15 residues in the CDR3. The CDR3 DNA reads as TGTGCCAGTAGTATTACCGGGACAGGGAGTGAAAAACTGTTTTTT. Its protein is CASSITGTGSEKLFF.

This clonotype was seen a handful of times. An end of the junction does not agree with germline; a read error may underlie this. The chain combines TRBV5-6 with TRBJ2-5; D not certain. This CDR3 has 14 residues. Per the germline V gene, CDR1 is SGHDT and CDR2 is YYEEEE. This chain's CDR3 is CASSLGQYQETQYF. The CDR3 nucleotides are TGTGCCAGCAGTTTGGGCCAGTACCAAGAGACCCAGTACTTC.

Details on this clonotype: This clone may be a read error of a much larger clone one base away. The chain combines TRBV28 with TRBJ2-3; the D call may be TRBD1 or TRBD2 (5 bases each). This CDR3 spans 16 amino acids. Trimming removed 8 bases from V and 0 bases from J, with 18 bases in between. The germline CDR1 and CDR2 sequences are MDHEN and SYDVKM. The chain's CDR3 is CASGARSGPSTDTQYF. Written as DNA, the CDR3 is TGTGCCAGCGGGGCAAGGAGCGGCCCTAGCACAGATACGCAGTATTTT.

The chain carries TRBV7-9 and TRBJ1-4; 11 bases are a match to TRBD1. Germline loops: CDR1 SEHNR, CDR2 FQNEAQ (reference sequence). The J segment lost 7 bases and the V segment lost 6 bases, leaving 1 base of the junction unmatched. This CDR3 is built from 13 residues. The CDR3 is CASRGQGVEKLFF. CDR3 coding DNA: TGTGCCAGCAGGGGACAGGGGGTTGAAAAACTGTTTTTT.

CDR3 sequence reads: CASQLKRLAGARETQYF. CDR3 DNA sequence: TGTGCCAGCCAGCTCAAGAGACTAGCGGGAGCTCGGGAGACCCAGTACTTC. The rearrangement joins TRBV6-2 or TRBV6-3 to TRBJ2-5; 12 nucleotides match TRBD2. The germline CDR1 and CDR2 sequences are MNHEY and SVGEGT. This CDR3 region has 17 residues. Trimming took 8 bases from V and 5 from J; bases not matched to a gene: 15.

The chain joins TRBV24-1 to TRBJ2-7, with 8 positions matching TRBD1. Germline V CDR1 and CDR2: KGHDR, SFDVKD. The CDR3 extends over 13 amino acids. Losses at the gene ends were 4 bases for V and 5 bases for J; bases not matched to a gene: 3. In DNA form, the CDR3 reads TGTGCCACCAGTGACAGGGGGCTGAACGAGCAGTACTTC. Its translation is CATSDRGLNEQYF.

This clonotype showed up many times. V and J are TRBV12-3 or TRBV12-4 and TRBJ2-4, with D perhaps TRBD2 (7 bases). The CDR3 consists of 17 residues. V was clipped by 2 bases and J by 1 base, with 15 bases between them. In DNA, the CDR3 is TGTGCCAGCAGTTTACCTAAGCGGGACATGGCCAAAAACATTCAGTACTTC. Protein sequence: CASSLPKRDMAKNIQYF.

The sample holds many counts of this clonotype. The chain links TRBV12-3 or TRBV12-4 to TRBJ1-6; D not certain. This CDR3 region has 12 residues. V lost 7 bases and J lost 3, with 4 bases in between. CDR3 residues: CASTLYNSPLHF. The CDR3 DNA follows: TGTGCCAGCACCCTCTATAATTCACCCCTCCACTTT.